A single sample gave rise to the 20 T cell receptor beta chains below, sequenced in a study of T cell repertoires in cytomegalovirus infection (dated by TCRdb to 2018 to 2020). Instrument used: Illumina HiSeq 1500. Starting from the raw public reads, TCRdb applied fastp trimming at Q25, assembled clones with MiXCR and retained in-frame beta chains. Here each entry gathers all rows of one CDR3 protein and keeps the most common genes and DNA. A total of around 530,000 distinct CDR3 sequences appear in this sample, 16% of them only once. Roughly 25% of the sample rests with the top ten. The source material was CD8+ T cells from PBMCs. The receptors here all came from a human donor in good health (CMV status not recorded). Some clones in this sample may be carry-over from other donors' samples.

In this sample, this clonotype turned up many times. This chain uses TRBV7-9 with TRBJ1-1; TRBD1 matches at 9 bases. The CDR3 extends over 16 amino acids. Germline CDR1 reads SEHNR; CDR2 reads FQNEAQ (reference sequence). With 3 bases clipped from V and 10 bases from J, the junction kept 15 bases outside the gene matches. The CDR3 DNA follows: TGTGCCAGCAGCTTGGGACAGGGTGGGCGAACGGGGCTAGCTTTCTTT. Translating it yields CASSLGQGGRTGLAFF.

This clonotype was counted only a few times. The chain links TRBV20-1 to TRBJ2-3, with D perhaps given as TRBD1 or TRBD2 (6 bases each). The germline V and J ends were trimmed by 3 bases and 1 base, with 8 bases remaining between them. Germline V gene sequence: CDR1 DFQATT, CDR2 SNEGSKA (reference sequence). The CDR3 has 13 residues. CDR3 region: CSASGGRTDTQYF. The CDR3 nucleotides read TGCAGTGCTAGCGGGGGCCGCACAGATACGCAGTATTTT.

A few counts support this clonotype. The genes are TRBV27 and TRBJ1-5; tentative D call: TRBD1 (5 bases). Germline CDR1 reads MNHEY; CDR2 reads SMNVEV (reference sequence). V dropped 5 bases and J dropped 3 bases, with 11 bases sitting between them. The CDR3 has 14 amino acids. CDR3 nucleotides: TGTGCCAGCAGTCCGGGGCAGTTCAATCAGCCCCAGCATTTT. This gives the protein CASSPGQFNQPQHF.

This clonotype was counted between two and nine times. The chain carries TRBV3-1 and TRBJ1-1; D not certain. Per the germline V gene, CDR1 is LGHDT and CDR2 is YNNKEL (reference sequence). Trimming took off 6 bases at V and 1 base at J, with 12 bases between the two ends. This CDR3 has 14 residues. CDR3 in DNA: TGTGCCAGCAGTCCCGACGCCCCGAACACTGAAGCTTTCTTT. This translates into CASSPDAPNTEAFF.

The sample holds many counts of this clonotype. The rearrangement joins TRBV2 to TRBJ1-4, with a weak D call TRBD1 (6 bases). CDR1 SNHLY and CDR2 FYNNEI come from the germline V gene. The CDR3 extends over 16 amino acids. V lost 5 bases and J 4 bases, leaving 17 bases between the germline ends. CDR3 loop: CASSLGTTNYNEKLFF. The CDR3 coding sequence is TGTGCCAGCAGTCTCGGGACAACCAACTATAATGAAAAACTGTTTTTT.

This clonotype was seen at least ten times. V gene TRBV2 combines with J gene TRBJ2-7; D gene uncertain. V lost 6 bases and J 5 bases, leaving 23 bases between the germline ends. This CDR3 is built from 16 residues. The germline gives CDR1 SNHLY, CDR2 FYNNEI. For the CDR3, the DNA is TGTGCCAGCAGCGCCTCTCTTAGCTATGAGGCTAACGAGCAGTACTTC. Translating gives CASSASLSYEANEQYF.

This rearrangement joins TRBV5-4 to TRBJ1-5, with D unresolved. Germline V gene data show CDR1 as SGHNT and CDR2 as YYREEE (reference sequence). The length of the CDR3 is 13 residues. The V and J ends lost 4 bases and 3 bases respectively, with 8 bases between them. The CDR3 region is CASSVNNNQPQHF. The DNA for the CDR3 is TGTGCCAGCAGCGTAAACAACAATCAGCCCCAGCATTTT.

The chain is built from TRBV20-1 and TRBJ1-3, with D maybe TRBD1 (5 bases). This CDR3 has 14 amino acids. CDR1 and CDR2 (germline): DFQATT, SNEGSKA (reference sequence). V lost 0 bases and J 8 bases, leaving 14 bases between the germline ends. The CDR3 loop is CSARDYGAVDTIYF. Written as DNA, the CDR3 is TGCAGTGCTAGAGATTACGGGGCCGTGGACACCATATATTTT.

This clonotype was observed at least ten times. The CDR3 loop is CASSLRGTGGDNQPQHF. The DNA for the CDR3 is TGTGCCAGCAGCTTACGTGGGACAGGGGGGGACAATCAGCCCCAGCATTTT. The V and J genes are TRBV11-2 and TRBJ1-5, with 11 bases matching TRBD1. CDR3 length: 17 residues. V lost 2 bases, J lost 3 bases, and 6 bases stayed unmatched. In germline, CDR1 is SGHAT, CDR2 FQNNGV.

The DNA of the CDR3 is TGTGCCAGCAGCACAGGCATTTACAGGGGAAACACCGGGGAGCTGTTTTTT. Protein product: CASSTGIYRGNTGELFF. The V and J genes are TRBV5-3 and TRBJ2-2; 7 bases fit TRBD1. TRBV5-3 is classed as an ORF, of uncertain function. After removal of 8 bases from V and 2 bases from J, the junction contained 15 bases not matched to a gene. The CDR3 consists of 17 residues.

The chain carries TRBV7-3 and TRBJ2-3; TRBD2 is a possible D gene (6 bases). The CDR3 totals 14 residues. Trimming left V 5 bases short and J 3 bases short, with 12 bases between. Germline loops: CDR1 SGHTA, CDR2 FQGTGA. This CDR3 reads CASSPRLGTDTQYF. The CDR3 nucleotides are TGTGCCAGCAGCCCAAGACTAGGTACAGATACGCAGTATTTT.

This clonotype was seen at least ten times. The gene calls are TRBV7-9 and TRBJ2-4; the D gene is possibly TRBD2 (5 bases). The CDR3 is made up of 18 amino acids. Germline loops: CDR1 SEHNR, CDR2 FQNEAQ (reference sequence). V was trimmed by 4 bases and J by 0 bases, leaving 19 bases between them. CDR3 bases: TGTGCCAGCAGCTCCAATATTCCGGGAACCTTAGCCAAAAACATTCAGTACTTC. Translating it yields CASSSNIPGTLAKNIQYF.

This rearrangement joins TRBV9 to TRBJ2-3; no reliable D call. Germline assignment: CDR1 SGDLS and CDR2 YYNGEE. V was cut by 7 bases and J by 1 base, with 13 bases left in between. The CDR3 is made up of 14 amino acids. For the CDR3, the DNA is TGTGCCAGCTCCTCTTGGGTTGGCACAGATACGCAGTATTTT. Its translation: CASSSWVGTDTQYF.

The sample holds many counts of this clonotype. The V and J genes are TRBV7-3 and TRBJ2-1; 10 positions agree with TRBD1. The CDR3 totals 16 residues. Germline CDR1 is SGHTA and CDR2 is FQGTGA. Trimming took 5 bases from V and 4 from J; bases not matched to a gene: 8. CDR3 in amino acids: CASSHTGTGEYNEQFF. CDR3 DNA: TGTGCCAGCAGCCACACTGGGACAGGGGAGTACAATGAGCAGTTCTTC.

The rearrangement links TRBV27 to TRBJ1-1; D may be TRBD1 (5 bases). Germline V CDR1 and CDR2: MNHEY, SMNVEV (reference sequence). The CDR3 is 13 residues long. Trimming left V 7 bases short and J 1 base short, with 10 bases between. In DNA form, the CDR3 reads TGTGCCAGCAACCAGGGTGGGAACACTGAAGCTTTCTTT. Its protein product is CASNQGGNTEAFF.

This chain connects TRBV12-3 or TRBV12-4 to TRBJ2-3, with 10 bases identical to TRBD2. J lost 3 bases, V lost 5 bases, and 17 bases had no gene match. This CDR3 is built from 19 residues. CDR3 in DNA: TGTGCCAGCAGTGCGCCGACTAGCGGGCACTCCCCGAGGACAGATACGCAGTATTTT. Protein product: CASSAPTSGHSPRTDTQYF.

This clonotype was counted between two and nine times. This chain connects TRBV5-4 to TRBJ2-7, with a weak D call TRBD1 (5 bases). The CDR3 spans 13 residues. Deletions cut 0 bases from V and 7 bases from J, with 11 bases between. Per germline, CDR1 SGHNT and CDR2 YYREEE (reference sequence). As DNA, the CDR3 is TGTGCCAGCAGCTTGGGGACAACTGATGAGCAGTACTTC. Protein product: CASSLGTTDEQYF.

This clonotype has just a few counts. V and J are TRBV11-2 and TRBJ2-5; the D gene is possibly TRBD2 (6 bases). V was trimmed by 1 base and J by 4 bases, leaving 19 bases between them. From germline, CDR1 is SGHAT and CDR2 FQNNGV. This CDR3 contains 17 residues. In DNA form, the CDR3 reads TGTGCCAGCAGCTTAGTGGGAGCAGGGAGGTTTGGAGAGACCCAGTACTTC. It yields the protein CASSLVGAGRFGETQYF.

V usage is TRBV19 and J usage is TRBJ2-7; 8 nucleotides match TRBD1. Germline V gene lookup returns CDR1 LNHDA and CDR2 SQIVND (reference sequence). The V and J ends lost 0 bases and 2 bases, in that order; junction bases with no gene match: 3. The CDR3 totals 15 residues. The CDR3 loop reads CASSIEGTGAYEQYF. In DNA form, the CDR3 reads TGTGCCAGTAGTATAGAAGGGACAGGAGCCTACGAGCAGTACTTC.

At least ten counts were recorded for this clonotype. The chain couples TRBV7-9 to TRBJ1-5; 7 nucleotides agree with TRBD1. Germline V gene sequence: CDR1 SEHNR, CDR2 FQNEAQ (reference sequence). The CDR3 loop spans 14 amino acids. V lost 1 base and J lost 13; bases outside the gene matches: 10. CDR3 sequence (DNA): TGTGCCAGCAGCTTAGGTGGCCAGGGGGACCCTCAGCATTTT. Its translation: CASSLGGQGDPQHF.